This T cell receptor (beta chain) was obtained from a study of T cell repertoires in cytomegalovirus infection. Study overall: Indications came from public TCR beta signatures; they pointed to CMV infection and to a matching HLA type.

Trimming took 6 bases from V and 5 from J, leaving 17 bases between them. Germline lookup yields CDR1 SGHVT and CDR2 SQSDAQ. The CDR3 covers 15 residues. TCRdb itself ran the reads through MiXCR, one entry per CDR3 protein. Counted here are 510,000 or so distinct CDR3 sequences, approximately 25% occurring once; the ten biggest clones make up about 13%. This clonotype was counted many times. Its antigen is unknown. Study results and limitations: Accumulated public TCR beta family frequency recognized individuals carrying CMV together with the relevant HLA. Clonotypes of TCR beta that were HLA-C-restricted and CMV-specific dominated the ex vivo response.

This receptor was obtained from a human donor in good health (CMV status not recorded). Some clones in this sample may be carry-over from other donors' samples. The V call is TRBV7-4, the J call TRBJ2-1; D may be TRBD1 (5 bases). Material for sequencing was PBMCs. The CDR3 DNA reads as TGTGCCAGCAGTAATGGGGCACACTATGACAATGAGCAGTTCTTC. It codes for CASSNGAHYDNEQFF.